Each of the 32 T cell receptor beta chains below was sequenced from the same sample in a study of cytomegalovirus exposure and HLA in healthy donors. The PCR contained 60 Vbeta and 13 Jbeta primers. Produced via immunoSEQ multiplex PCR; TCRdb's table is partial and in-frame only. The sample lists roughly 170,000 clones; about three quarters were seen once. Sequencing was carried out using PBMCs. The receptors here all came from a woman in her twenties or thirties in good health and CMV-seropositive.

The rearrangement links TRBV4-1 to TRBJ1-2; D is undetermined. CDR1 and CDR2 (germline): MGHRA, YSYEKL. Trimming took 3 bases from V and 5 from J, leaving 19 bases between them. The CDR3 is made up of 16 amino acids. The CDR3 sequence is CASSQSGEVLVYGYTF. The DNA of the CDR3 is TGCGCCAGCAGCCAGTCGGGAGAGGTATTGGTGTATGGCTACACCTTC.

The rearrangement links TRBV2 to TRBJ2-1; possibly TRBD1 for D (8 bases). V was trimmed by 7 bases and J by 5 bases, leaving 15 bases between them. The CDR3 runs 14 residues. Germline values: CDR1 SNHLY, CDR2 FYNNEI. The CDR3 region has the DNA TGTGCCAGCAAAGCGGGACAGGTGAACAATGAGCAGTTCTTC. It specifies CASKAGQVNNEQFF.

The chain uses TRBV4-1 and TRBJ1-1; no definite D call. The germline CDR1 and CDR2 sequences are MGHRA and YSYEKL. V lost 2 bases and J lost 5, with 15 bases in between. CDR3 length: 15 amino acids. The CDR3 DNA sequence: TGCGCCAGCAGCCAAACTCCGGACGCGGGGACTGAAGCTTTCTTT. Protein: CASSQTPDAGTEAFF.

The chain combines TRBV30 with TRBJ2-1; 8 bases are shared with TRBD2. Losses at the gene ends were 3 bases for V and 2 bases for J; bases not matched to a gene: 12. Germline CDR1 and CDR2: GTSNPN and SVGIG (reference sequence). The CDR3 runs 17 residues. DNA for the CDR3: TGTGCCTGGAGGGGAGGTGGAACTAGCGGACCCTACAATGAGCAGTTCTTC. Its translation is CAWRGGGTSGPYNEQFF.

The CDR3 DNA reads TGTGCCTGGAGTTACCCGGGACTGACGGGATTTAAGCAGTTCTTC. Translated: CAWSYPGLTGFKQFF. The V gene is TRBV30, the J gene TRBJ2-1; D possibly corresponds to TRBD2 (6 bases). V lost 2 bases and J lost 11, with 22 bases in between. This CDR3 has 15 amino acids. CDR1 is GTSNPN and CDR2 is SVGIG in the germline V gene (reference sequence).

The CDR3 coding sequence is TGCGCCAGCAGCCTGGGAGACGGACACTATGGCTACACCTTC. Translated: CASSLGDGHYGYTF. The rearrangement links TRBV4-1 to TRBJ1-2; D is ambiguous. The CDR3 sequence is 14 residues long. From germline, CDR1 is MGHRA and CDR2 YSYEKL. V lost 4 bases, J lost 3 bases, and 12 bases lay in between.

This chain joins TRBV7-2 and TRBJ1-4; perhaps TRBD1 as D (5 bases). The CDR3 runs 15 residues. V was clipped by 2 bases and J by 5 bases, with 12 bases between them. CDR1 is SGHTA, CDR2 FQGNSA, per germline. CDR3: CASSLRGGENEKLFF. CDR3 in DNA: TGTGCCAGCAGCTTAAGGGGAGGGGAAAATGAAAAACTGTTTTTT.

This chain links TRBV27 with TRBJ2-5; 7 bases are shared with TRBD1. From germline, CDR1 is MNHEY and CDR2 SMNVEV (reference sequence). This CDR3 is built from 15 residues. Trimming took 6 bases from V and 3 from J; bases not matched to a gene: 10. CDR3 coding DNA: TGTGCCAGCAGGACGACAGGGTCTCCCAAAGAGACCCAGTACTTC. It specifies CASRTTGSPKETQYF.

This clone was recorded a few times. This chain's CDR3 is CASSPLGNSGNTIYF. Written as DNA, the CDR3 is TGTGCCAGCAGCCCCCTCGGGAACTCTGGAAACACCATATATTTT. The chain couples TRBV9 to TRBJ1-3; D ambiguous. The germline CDR1 and CDR2 sequences are SGDLS and YYNGEE. The CDR3 contains 15 residues. Trimming removed 4 bases at V and 0 bases at J, with 11 bases between. Combining the CDR3 with reference TRBV9 and TRBJ1-3 gives the whole variable domain DSGVTQTPKHLITATGQRVTLRCSPRSGDLSVYWYQQSLDQGLQFLIQYYNGEERAKGNILERFSAQQFPDLHSELNLSSLELGDSALYFCASSPLGNSGNTIYFGEGSWLTVV.

The chain couples TRBV4-1 to TRBJ1-4; tentative D call: TRBD1 (6 bases). There are 16 residues in the CDR3. CDR1 MGHRA and CDR2 YSYEKL come from the germline V gene. Trimming took off 4 bases at V and 0 bases at J, with 12 bases between the two ends. CDR3 bases: TGCGCCAGCAGCCCACAGGGAAGCGCAACTAATGAAAAACTGTTTTTT. As protein: CASSPQGSATNEKLFF.

This chain links TRBV7-6 with TRBJ2-3; D is unresolved. Trimming shortened V by 7 bases and J by 0 bases, and 11 bases separated the two germline ends. CDR3 length: 14 residues. Germline V gene data show CDR1 as SGHVS and CDR2 as FNYEAQ. DNA for the CDR3: TGTGCCAGCAACCCACTGACTAGCACAGATACGCAGTATTTT. Protein sequence: CASNPLTSTDTQYF.

The rearrangement uses TRBV6-6 and TRBJ1-2, with TRBD1 identical over 7 bases. J was trimmed by 6 bases and V by 7 bases; bases with no gene match: 8. Germline V gene sequence: CDR1 MNHNY, CDR2 SVGAGI (reference sequence). The CDR3 has 13 residues. CDR3 region: CASTGQALDGYTF. The CDR3 region has the DNA TGTGCCAGCACCGGACAGGCCTTGGATGGCTACACCTTC.

The rearrangement links TRBV5-6 to TRBJ1-2; TRBD1 matches 10 bases. Germline trimming cut 4 bases from V and 7 bases from J; bases unmatched to any gene: 4. This CDR3 comprises 13 residues. CDR1 and CDR2 (germline): SGHDT, YYEEEE. As DNA, the CDR3 is TGTGCCAGCAGCGGGGACAGGGGCGGTGGCTACACCTTC. Its translation is CASSGDRGGGYTF.

The chain's CDR3 is CASSLDRGGFRGKLFF. The DNA of the CDR3 is TGTGCCAGCAGCTTAGATCGGGGGGGCTTCCGGGGAAAACTGTTTTTT. The chain is built from TRBV11-2 and TRBJ1-4; tentative D call: TRBD1 (6 bases). CDR1 is SGHAT, CDR2 FQNNGV, per germline. V lost 0 bases and J lost 10, with 18 bases in between. The CDR3 contains 16 residues.

This chain joins TRBV7-3 and TRBJ2-3, with 10 bases identical to TRBD2. Germline V lookup: CDR1 SGHTA, CDR2 FQGTGA. V lost 5 bases, J lost 4 bases, and 9 bases stayed unmatched. CDR3 length: 16 residues. This chain's CDR3 is CASSLQAGGRSDTQYF. The CDR3, as DNA: TGTGCCAGCAGCCTACAAGCGGGAGGGCGATCAGATACGCAGTATTTT.

V is TRBV11-3 and J is TRBJ2-2; 9 bases are a match to TRBD2. V trimming: 3 bases; J trimming: 5 bases; junction bases outside the gene matches: 7. The CDR3 has 16 amino acids. Germline loops: CDR1 SGHNT, CDR2 YENEEA. CDR3 sequence reads: CASSFLAGVITGELFF. The CDR3 DNA sequence: TGTGCCAGCAGCTTCTTAGCGGGAGTTATTACCGGGGAGCTGTTTTTT.

This clone was seen just once. The chain couples TRBV2 to TRBJ2-7; D uncertain. Germline V gene lookup returns CDR1 SNHLY and CDR2 FYNNEI. The ends were cut back, 2 bases at V and 11 bases at J, with 13 bases in the middle. The CDR3 length is 12 residues. This CDR3 reads CASSEPGSQEYF. In nucleotides, the CDR3 is TGTGCCAGCAGTGAACCAGGCAGCCAGGAGTACTTC.

The J gene is TRBJ2-4, the V gene TRBV2; 7 positions agree with TRBD2. With V trimmed by 2 bases and J by 1 base, 5 bases remained unmatched. This CDR3 comprises 16 residues. Germline lookup yields CDR1 SNHLY and CDR2 FYNNEI. As DNA, the CDR3 is TGTGCCAGCAGTGAACGGGGGGACGCGGCCAAAAACATTCAGTACTTC. Residues: CASSERGDAAKNIQYF.

This clone came up once. The gene calls are TRBV18 and TRBJ1-5, with TRBD1 identical over 10 bases. The CDR3 covers 14 residues. V lost 4 bases, J lost 5 bases, and 2 bases stayed unmatched. CDR1 is KGHSH, CDR2 LQKENI, per germline. CDR3 nucleotides: TGTGCCAGCTCACGGACAGGGGGGGATCAGCCCCAGCATTTT. Protein product: CASSRTGGDQPQHF.

This chain joins TRBV28 and TRBJ2-7, with 7 positions matching TRBD1. The ends lost 1 base at V and 12 bases at J; junction bases unmatched: 9. CDR1 and CDR2 (germline): MDHEN, SYDVKM. CDR3 length: 13 residues. The CDR3 DNA is TGTGCCAGCAGTTTATCCGACAGGGCCCCTCCGTACTTC. It specifies CASSLSDRAPPYF.

The J gene is TRBJ2-7, the V gene TRBV18; 10 bases are shared with TRBD2. The ends lost 3 bases at V and 2 bases at J; junction bases unmatched: 7. Germline V CDR1 and CDR2: KGHSH, LQKENI. The CDR3 covers 16 residues. In DNA, the CDR3 is TGTGCCAGCTCACCGCTGGGACTAGCGATAGCCTACGAGCAGTACTTC. Translating gives CASSPLGLAIAYEQYF.

CDR3 region: CASSLGPLTNTEAFF. Here the CDR3 DNA reads TGCGCCAGCAGCCTGGGGCCGCTGACGAACACTGAAGCTTTCTTT. The chain couples TRBV4-1 to TRBJ1-1, with D perhaps TRBD1 (5 bases). Germline CDR1 MGHRA, CDR2 YSYEKL. The CDR3 consists of 15 residues. V was shortened by 4 bases and J by 1 base, with 13 bases between the two germline ends.

The J gene is TRBJ2-7, the V gene TRBV23-1; 7 bases line up with TRBD2. TRBV23-1 is placed among ORFs of uncertain function. V dropped 1 base and J dropped 4; count of bases not matched to a gene: 10. This CDR3 has 16 amino acids. CDR3 sequence reads: CASSQWGKRELYEQYF. CDR3 in DNA: TGCGCCAGCAGTCAATGGGGGAAGCGGGAACTTTACGAGCAGTACTTC.

This chain joins TRBV9 and TRBJ2-6; D is perhaps TRBD1 (6 bases). CDR1 is SGDLS, CDR2 YYNGEE, per germline. CDR3 length equals 19 residues. The ends were cut back, 0 bases at V and 0 bases at J, with 16 bases in the middle. CDR3 residues: CASSVDIGTRLSGANVLTF. In DNA, the CDR3 is TGTGCCAGCAGCGTAGATATTGGGACAAGGCTCTCTGGGGCCAACGTCCTGACTTTC. The full variable domain, with the rest looked up from reference TRBV9 and TRBJ2-6, is DSGVTQTPKHLITATGQRVTLRCSPRSGDLSVYWYQQSLDQGLQFLIQYYNGEERAKGNILERFSAQQFPDLHSELNLSSLELGDSALYFCASSVDIGTRLSGANVLTFGAGSRLTVL.

There are a few counts of this clone. This rearrangement joins TRBV28 to TRBJ1-4, with a weak D call TRBD1 (5 bases). Deletions cut 6 bases from V and 8 bases from J, with 16 bases between. This CDR3 comprises 14 residues. Germline CDR1 MDHEN, CDR2 SYDVKM. The CDR3 DNA sequence: TGTGCCAGCAGCCTCCGGGACTTGAAGGAAAAACTGTTTTTT. Encoded protein: CASSLRDLKEKLFF.

The chain employs TRBV28 and TRBJ2-7, with a weak D call TRBD1 (6 bases). CDR1 is MDHEN, CDR2 SYDVKM, per germline. With 4 bases removed from V and 5 bases from J, the gap between germline ends came to 18 bases. The CDR3 is 15 residues long. Written as DNA, the CDR3 is TGTGCCAGCAGTTCCTTAGGAAACAGGGCGAACGAGCAGTACTTC. Protein sequence: CASSSLGNRANEQYF.

The gene calls are TRBV5-6 and TRBJ1-5, with D maybe TRBD1 (5 bases). The CDR3 is made up of 15 amino acids. The germline V and J ends were trimmed by 3 bases and 5 bases, with 15 bases remaining between them. Germline loops: CDR1 SGHDT, CDR2 YYEEEE. The CDR3 sequence: CASSSGGGRYQPQHF. The CDR3 nucleotides read TGTGCCAGCAGCTCCGGGGGAGGGAGGTATCAGCCCCAGCATTTT.

This clone was counted between two and nine times. This chain uses TRBV5-1 with TRBJ2-7; 8 bases are shared with TRBD1. The length of the CDR3 is 14 residues. Germline V gives CDR1 SGHRS, CDR2 YFSETQ. V dropped 4 bases and J dropped 1; count of bases not matched to a gene: 4. The CDR3 spells CASSEGQVSYEQYF. The CDR3 DNA follows: TGCGCCAGCAGCGAGGGACAGGTTTCCTACGAGCAGTACTTC.

V and J are TRBV5-6 and TRBJ2-2; TRBD2 aligns across 7 bases. V shed 1 base and J 5 bases; nucleotides not matched to a gene: 5. The V gene's germline CDR1 is SGHDT and CDR2 YYEEEE. CDR3 length: 15 amino acids. DNA for the CDR3: TGTGCCAGCAGCTTGCTTAGGCGGGGGACCGGGGAGCTGTTTTTT. It codes for CASSLLRRGTGELFF.

The V and J genes are TRBV18 and TRBJ2-1, with 10 bases lining up with TRBD1. V lost 3 bases and J lost 5; bases outside the gene matches: 1. Per the germline V gene, CDR1 is KGHSH and CDR2 is LQKENI. The CDR3 loop spans 14 amino acids. In DNA, the CDR3 is TGTGCCAGCTCACCCGACAGGGGGCACAATGAGCAGTTCTTC. The encoded protein is CASSPDRGHNEQFF.

The chain is built from TRBV27 and TRBJ1-2; tentative D call: TRBD1 (6 bases). Trimming stripped 0 bases from V and 4 bases from J, with 15 bases between. The CDR3 covers 16 residues. Germline assignment: CDR1 MNHEY and CDR2 SMNVEV (reference sequence). As DNA, the CDR3 is TGTGCCAGCAGTTTATCCTCAGGGGAAAGGAGCTATGGCTACACCTTC. Amino acid sequence: CASSLSSGERSYGYTF.

The rearrangement uses TRBV11-2 and TRBJ2-1; 11 bases are a match to TRBD2. CDR1 and CDR2 from the germline V gene are SGHAT and FQNNGV. CDR3 length: 15 residues. V lost 8 bases, J lost 10 bases, and 13 bases stayed unmatched. The CDR3 DNA reads TGTGCCAGCTCTCGGGTAGCGGGGGGGGTAGGGGAGCAGTTCTTC. Translating gives CASSRVAGGVGEQFF.